The sequence of this T cell receptor beta chain was determined in a study of T cells of healthy individuals. This clonotype was found many times. The CDR3 sequence is 15 residues long. With V trimmed by 6 bases and J by 3 bases, 10 bases remained unmatched. The V gene's germline CDR1 is LGHDT and CDR2 YNNKEL (reference sequence). Via MiXCR, TCRdb re-called the 5' RACE reads, giving one row per CDR3 protein. This sample yields more than 85,000 distinct CDR3 sequences, of which approximately 15% are seen a single time; 6.2% belongs to the top ten. The TCR was taken from a human donor in good health. The chain combines TRBV3-1 with TRBJ1-1; the match to TRBD1 covers 7 bases. The DNA for the CDR3 is TGTGCCAGCAGACTTAGGACAGGCGGGGACACTGAAGCTTTCTTT. Encoded protein: CASRLRTGGDTEAFF.